A selection of T cell receptor beta chains follows, all from one sample in a study of blood T cell repertoires in COVID-19. Method: immunoSEQ multiplex PCR; TCRdb's copy keeps in-frame clones and lacks some. In the table there are roughly 260,000 clones, approximately 86% of which are singletons. The sample consisted of peripheral blood. The receptors were gathered from a man aged 40-49 years who had recovered from COVID-19. CDR3s include the opening cysteine and the closing phenylalanine or tryptophan. The order of the fields is clone size, V gene, CDR3 protein. Size is stated for part of the rows, as once, few or many counts, or as a class when the clone is expanded.

.	TRBV7-9	CASPRTGVTGELFF
.	TRBV19	CASSLRIGSNQPQHF
.	TRBV7-2	CASSYRRGRAETQYF
.	TRBV4-3	CASSLFLQDYEQYF
once	TRBV10-3	CAISDSTSGSSYEQYF
.	TRBV29-1	CSVEGTGASYEQYF
.	TRBV5-4	CASSPWTALRFDTQYF
.	TRBV6-5	CASSSQGLPYYEQYF
.	TRBV29-1	CSVEVRGGTGELFF
once	TRBV7-6	CASSGGTGSNQPQHF
few	TRBV12-3/TRBV12-4	CASSFARGYGYTF
.	TRBV30	CAWSLGQLFNEKLFF
once	TRBV7-3	CASSWGLADPSYNEQFF
once	TRBV19	CASLLGGPNTEAFF
.	TRBV10-2	CASSEPAAGGRFSYEQYF
.	TRBV9	CASSRAGRKAFF
once	TRBV5-1	CASSSRGWGSMNTEAFF
once	TRBV3-1/TRBV3-2	CASSQVPQRGDNYGYTF
.	TRBV3-1/TRBV3-2	CARGTPGGPFPNEQFF
few	TRBV5-1	CASSFLREYEQYF
.	TRBV10-3	CAISARQGGSSYEQYF
.	TRBV5-5	CASSGGQRDPLGQFF
.	TRBV14	CASSQDPGKGAQYF
.	TRBV3-1/TRBV3-2	CASSPGQIHEQYF
.	TRBV7-6	CASSFSRDTNTEAFF
.	TRBV5-1	CASSFGVPRVTDTQYF
many	TRBV4-3	CASSQDYGSGGYNEQFF
.	TRBV29-1	CSVERVQEYGYTF
.	TRBV4-3	CASSPPGEEGDQPQHF
.	TRBV10-2	CASRDSLGGRNSPLHF
.	TRBV2	CASSESPRRDTQYF
.	TRBV18	CASSPTTGVSYEQYF
.	TRBV7-9	CASSLERSGELFF
.	TRBV9	CASSAARGAGANVLTF